This entry lists 25 T cell receptor beta chains sequenced from one sample in a study of OX40 agonist ivuxolimab in advanced cancers. TCRdb keeps only in-frame clones here, not all; method: immunoSEQ multiplex PCR. The data hold 55,000 to 65,000 clones, with more than 80% observed a single time. The sequences come from CD4+ or CD8+ T cells sorted from blood, collected in a trial of the OX40 agonist ivuxolimab. These receptors were collected from an adult with an advanced solid tumor such as melanoma, head and neck, liver or kidney cancer.

This chain connects TRBV10-1 to TRBJ2-7; possible D gene TRBD1, 8 bases. This CDR3 has 16 residues. Germline V gene data show CDR1 as WNHNN and CDR2 as SYGVQD (reference sequence). V lost 0 bases and J lost 4, with 16 bases in between. The CDR3 spells CASSESAGQVLYEQYF. As DNA, the CDR3 is TGCGCCAGCAGTGAGTCAGCGGGACAGGTTTTGTACGAGCAGTACTTC.

The chain carries TRBV7-2 and TRBJ2-7, with D unresolved. The V end was cut by 2 bases, the J end by 3 bases, with 5 bases between. Germline V CDR1 and CDR2: SGHTA, FQGNSA. CDR3 size: 12 residues. CDR3 nucleotide sequence: TGTGCCAGCAGCTTAATCAGCTACGAGCAGTACTTC. Protein sequence: CASSLISYEQYF.

The rearrangement uses TRBV15 and TRBJ1-1, with D possibly matching TRBD1 (6 bases). Germline assignment: CDR1 LNHNV and CDR2 YYDKDF (reference sequence). The CDR3 sequence is 15 residues long. V lost 0 bases and J 7 bases, leaving 15 bases between the germline ends. CDR3 bases: TGTGCCACCAGCAGAGATGTTTACAGGGAGCGTGAAGCTTTCTTT. This sequence encodes CATSRDVYREREAFF.

The chain links TRBV27 to TRBJ2-3; 8 nucleotides match TRBD2. This CDR3 comprises 15 residues. The junction had 5 bases not matched to a gene; V was cut back by 4 bases and J by 2 bases. Germline V gene sequence: CDR1 MNHEY, CDR2 SMNVEV (reference sequence). DNA of the CDR3: TGTGCCAGCAGTTATCGTAGCGGGATCACAGATACGCAGTATTTT. This sequence encodes CASSYRSGITDTQYF.

V is TRBV5-6 and J is TRBJ2-1; 9 bases agree with TRBD2. This CDR3 spans 15 amino acids. CDR1 is SGHDT and CDR2 is YYEEEE in the germline V gene. V was clipped by 1 base and J by 8 bases; unmatched bases: 7. CDR3 bases: TGTGCCAGCAGCTTGCTCTTAGCGGGAGAGGATGAGCAGTTCTTC. Translated, it gives CASSLLLAGEDEQFF.

This chain connects TRBV7-6 to TRBJ2-4, with 10 positions matching TRBD1. The V gene end was trimmed by 3 bases and the J gene end by 6 bases; junction bases not matched to a gene: 2. This CDR3 region has 14 residues. Per the germline V gene, CDR1 is SGHVS and CDR2 is FNYEAQ. The CDR3 DNA reads as TGTGCCAGCAGCTTGAGACAGGGGGCAAACATTCAGTACTTC. Its translation: CASSLRQGANIQYF.

V usage is TRBV7-2 and J usage is TRBJ2-3; D uncertain. This CDR3 comprises 16 residues. Looked up from germline, CDR1 is SGHTA and CDR2 is FQGNSA. The V end was cut by 1 base, the J end by 0 bases, with 11 bases between. The CDR3 region has the DNA TGTGCCAGCAGCTTAGTTAGTACTACTAGCACAGATACGCAGTATTTT. This translates into CASSLVSTTSTDTQYF.

The rearrangement links TRBV18 to TRBJ2-7; the D is unclear. V shed 0 bases and J shed 3 bases, with 6 bases lying between them. Germline V gives CDR1 KGHSH, CDR2 LQKENI. This CDR3 has 13 amino acids. CDR3 protein: CASSPPMGYEQYF. CDR3 DNA: TGTGCCAGCTCACCACCGATGGGCTACGAGCAGTACTTC.

The chain combines TRBV28 with TRBJ2-5; no clear D. Near its end, the DNA agrees better with TRBJ2-7, so the J call may be wrong. The length of the CDR3 is 15 residues. The V gene's germline CDR1 is MDHEN and CDR2 SYDVKM. Written as DNA, the CDR3 is TGTGCCAGCAGTTTGGCCGGCCTTAACTCCTACGAGCAGTACTTC. Protein sequence: CASSLAGLNSYEQYF.

J is TRBJ1-4 and V is TRBV29-1; D possibly corresponds to TRBD1 (5 bases). The germline CDR1 and CDR2 sequences are SQVTM and ANQGSEA. CDR3 length: 13 residues. Trimming left V 7 bases short and J 4 bases short, with 13 bases between. In DNA, the CDR3 is TGCAGCGCCCTCCGGGACGGTAATGAAAAACTGTTTTTT. Translated, it gives CSALRDGNEKLFF.

This rearrangement joins TRBV11-2 to TRBJ1-2, with no clear D. The CDR3 length is 16 residues. Trimming removed 1 base at V and 7 bases at J, with 19 bases between. Germline values: CDR1 SGHAT, CDR2 FQNNGV. This chain's CDR3 is CASSLGRWQAPSGYTF. The CDR3 nucleotides are TGTGCCAGCAGCTTAGGCAGATGGCAGGCGCCTTCTGGCTACACCTTC.

The V and J genes are TRBV7-2 and TRBJ2-5; 7 bases are a match to TRBD1. The CDR3 has 15 amino acids. Trimming removed 2 bases from V and 4 bases from J; junction bases left unmatched: 7. Germline V lookup: CDR1 SGHTA, CDR2 FQGNSA. The CDR3 region has the DNA TGTGCCAGCAGCTTAACAACAGGGGTAGGAGAGACCCAGTACTTC. This gives the protein CASSLTTGVGETQYF.

The chain is built from TRBV9 and TRBJ1-3; D not certain. V shed 0 bases and J shed 0 bases, with 7 bases lying between them. Germline V gives CDR1 SGDLS, CDR2 YYNGEE. The CDR3 length is 15 residues. In DNA, the CDR3 is TGTGCCAGCAGCGTAGTAGGTACCTCTGGAAACACCATATATTTT. Encoded protein: CASSVVGTSGNTIYF. Full variable domain (rest looked up from reference TRBV9 and TRBJ1-3): DSGVTQTPKHLITATGQRVTLRCSPRSGDLSVYWYQQSLDQGLQFLIQYYNGEERAKGNILERFSAQQFPDLHSELNLSSLELGDSALYFCASSVVGTSGNTIYFGEGSWLTVV.

The chain carries TRBV27 and TRBJ2-3; the match to TRBD2 covers 7 bases. The V gene end was trimmed by 6 bases and the J gene end by 8 bases; junction bases not matched to a gene: 11. This CDR3 contains 14 residues. The V gene's germline CDR1 is MNHEY and CDR2 SMNVEV (reference sequence). The CDR3 sequence is CASRPATSLATQYF. The CDR3 DNA is TGTGCCAGCAGGCCAGCGACTAGCCTGGCTACGCAGTATTTT.

This chain links TRBV29-1 with TRBJ2-7; 9 positions agree with TRBD1. The junction had 6 bases not matched to a gene; V was cut back by 5 bases and J by 4 bases. Per the germline V gene, CDR1 is SQVTM and CDR2 is ANQGSEA. The CDR3 covers 13 residues. The CDR3 here is CSVSGTGMYEQYF. The CDR3, as DNA: TGCAGCGTTAGCGGGACAGGGATGTACGAGCAGTACTTC.

V is TRBV27 and J is TRBJ2-4, with D tentatively TRBD1 (7 bases). The V end lost 6 bases, the J end lost 8 bases, and 29 bases lay between the germline ends. The CDR3 sequence is 18 residues long. Germline values: CDR1 MNHEY, CDR2 SMNVEV (reference sequence). The CDR3 sequence is CASSSDRMLGTGEDIQYF. The CDR3 coding sequence is TGTGCCAGCAGCTCGGACAGGATGCTTGGGACGGGGGAGGACATTCAGTACTTC.

The count of this clone is one. The V call is TRBV4-3, the J call TRBJ1-2, with 11 bases that match TRBD1. Germline loops: CDR1 LGHNA, CDR2 YSLEER. CDR3 length: 15 amino acids. V was pared by 5 bases and J by 5 bases, with 7 bases of the junction left unmatched. The CDR3 DNA sequence: TGCGCCAGCAGCGACCGGGACAGGGGGAGTTATGGCTACACCTTC. It yields the protein CASSDRDRGSYGYTF.

The V gene is TRBV4-2, the J gene TRBJ2-2, with TRBD1 matching 10 bases. V shed 2 bases and J 5 bases; nucleotides not matched to a gene: 8. The CDR3 runs to 17 residues. Germline loops: CDR1 LGHNA, CDR2 YNFKEQ. In nucleotides, the CDR3 is TGTGCCAGCAGCCAACGACAGGGGGCGTCGGGTACCGGGGAGCTGTTTTTT. Residues: CASSQRQGASGTGELFF.

Note on this clone: The junction shows a germline mismatch at one end, possibly a read error. The V gene is TRBV4-3, the J gene TRBJ2-7; D might be TRBD1 (5 bases). This CDR3 comprises 13 residues. CDR1 and CDR2 from the germline V gene are LGHNA and YSLEER. The CDR3 DNA sequence: TGCGCCAGCAGCCAAGATATGGGGAACAGGATGAACTTC. It encodes CASSQDMGNRMNF.

CDR3 sequence (DNA): TGTGCCATCAATTCCGGGGCCAACGTCCTGACTTTC. Residues: CAINSGANVLTF. This chain joins TRBV10-3 and TRBJ2-6; D gene uncertain. The CDR3 spans 12 residues. Germline V gene lookup returns CDR1 ENHRY and CDR2 SYGVKD. V gave up 7 bases and J gave up 4 bases, with 5 bases separating them.

This clone was counted once. The chain links TRBV2 to TRBJ2-7, with TRBD2 matching 12 bases. The CDR3 contains 20 residues. Germline CDR1 and CDR2: SNHLY and FYNNEI. The V and J ends lost 5 bases and 0 bases, in that order; junction bases with no gene match: 17. The CDR3 nucleotides read TGTGCCAGCAGTCAACCCCGGACTAGCGGGGCCGTCCGTAGCTCCTACGAGCAGTACTTC. Translation gives CASSQPRTSGAVRSSYEQYF.

V usage is TRBV27 and J usage is TRBJ2-2, with D uncertain. The V gene lost 6 bases and the J gene lost 8 bases, with 22 bases spanning the gap. The CDR3 contains 16 residues. Germline-derived CDR1 and CDR2 are MNHEY and SMNVEV (reference sequence). The CDR3 region has the DNA TGTGCCAGCAGGACCCCTGGTTCTCCTACCAGTGGGGAGCTGTTTTTT. Amino acids: CASRTPGSPTSGELFF.

The chain has TRBV6-6 and TRBJ2-1, with TRBD2 matching over 8 bases. The germline V gene has CDR1 MNHNY and CDR2 SVGAGI (reference sequence). The CDR3 has 16 residues. V shed 5 bases and J 9 bases; nucleotides not matched to a gene: 15. CDR3 in amino acids: CASSPRPPSGLTEQFF. CDR3 coding DNA: TGTGCCAGCAGTCCCCGACCCCCTAGCGGGCTGACTGAGCAGTTCTTC.

This chain connects TRBV28 to TRBJ1-4; no firm D call. Trimming left V 6 bases short and J 7 bases short, with 9 bases between. The CDR3 contains 12 residues. Germline CDR1 is MDHEN and CDR2 is SYDVKM. The CDR3, as DNA: TGTGCCAGCAGGTCGGTTAGTGAAAAACTGTTTTTT. Its translation is CASRSVSEKLFF.

The chain combines TRBV5-1 with TRBJ2-7; 8 nucleotides line up with TRBD1. J gave up 2 bases and V 4 bases, and 5 bases lay outside the gene matches. CDR3 length equals 14 residues. Germline V gene data show CDR1 as SGHRS and CDR2 as YFSETQ. CDR3 protein: CASSPQGGTYEQYF. As DNA, the CDR3 is TGCGCCAGCAGCCCACAGGGGGGCACCTACGAGCAGTACTTC.